Each of the 5 T cell receptor beta chains below was sequenced from the same sample in a study of cytotoxic CD8 clonotypes in ibrutinib-treated CLL. The repertoire was sequenced with immunoSEQ multiplex PCR; TCRdb's copy has only in-frame clones and lacks some. The sample has a few hundred thousand clones, 80% seen once. The starting material was PBMCs, obtained before ibrutinib treatment. These receptors were collected from a human donor with chronic lymphocytic leukemia.

The chain is built from TRBV4-3 and TRBJ2-1; TRBD2 matches at 9 bases. The CDR3 has 13 amino acids. Trimming removed 3 bases from V and 8 bases from J; junction bases left unmatched: 2. The germline gives CDR1 LGHNA, CDR2 YSLEER. The CDR3 here is CASSQREGHEQFF. The DNA for the CDR3 is TGCGCCAGCAGCCAGCGGGAGGGCCATGAGCAGTTCTTC.

This chain connects TRBV5-4 to TRBJ1-2; 9 positions match TRBD1. Germline V gives CDR1 SGHNT, CDR2 YYREEE (reference sequence). The CDR3 is 14 amino acids. The junction had 5 bases not matched to a gene; V was cut back by 0 bases and J by 8 bases. CDR3 protein: CASSLDRGQRGYTF. CDR3 in DNA: TGTGCCAGCAGCTTGGACAGGGGGCAAAGGGGCTACACCTTC.

The genes are TRBV15 and TRBJ2-3; D gene ambiguous. Germline V gene sequence: CDR1 LNHNV, CDR2 YYDKDF (reference sequence). The CDR3 sequence is 15 residues long. Trimming left V 0 bases short and J 1 base short, with 8 bases between. CDR3 bases: TGTGCCACCAGCAGAGATCGTACAGGCACAGATACGCAGTATTTT. Translated, it gives CATSRDRTGTDTQYF. The full variable domain, in which reference TRBV15 and TRBJ2-3 provide the parts outside the CDR3, is DAMVIQNPRYQVTQFGKPVTLSCSQTLNHNVMYWYQQKSSQAPKLLFHYYDKDFNNEADTPDNFQSRRPNTSFCFLDIRSPGLGDTAMYLCATSRDRTGTDTQYFGPGTRLTVL.

The chain employs TRBV27 and TRBJ1-2, with D maybe TRBD1 (6 bases). The V end was cut by 6 bases, the J end by 4 bases, with 18 bases between. The germline V gene has CDR1 MNHEY and CDR2 SMNVEV (reference sequence). The CDR3 has 15 amino acids. The CDR3: CASSETGGSSYGYTF. The CDR3, as DNA: TGTGCCAGCAGCGAAACCGGGGGCTCATCCTATGGCTACACCTTC.

The chain combines TRBV29-1 with TRBJ2-1; 13 bases agree with TRBD2. This CDR3 contains 13 residues. Germline values: CDR1 SQVTM, CDR2 ANQGSEA. The J segment lost 9 bases and the V segment lost 7 bases, leaving 6 bases of the junction unmatched. CDR3 amino acids: CSARTSGRIEQFF. As DNA, the CDR3 is TGCAGCGCTCGGACTAGCGGGAGAATTGAGCAGTTCTTC.